A selection of T cell receptor beta chains follows, all from one sample in a study of T cell changes during pregnancy in multiple sclerosis. Assay used: immunoSEQ multiplex PCR; TCRdb lists only in-frame clones, some missing. The data contain around 50,000 clones, around nine tenths of them singletons. The material sequenced was peripheral blood, taken in the first trimester of pregnancy. The receptors were sampled from a female donor with multiple sclerosis, enrolled in a pregnancy study. The CDR3 runs from the conserved cysteine through the conserved F or W. A D gene is named only where the DNA matches it firmly. Clone size is given for some rows only: seen once, a few or many times, or a class if the clone is expanded.

J,D,size,V,DNA,CDR3
TRBJ1-5,.,.,TRBV7-7,TGTGCTAGCAGCTTAGCTCCAAATCAGCCCCAGCATTTT,CASSLAPNQPQHF
TRBJ2-7,.,.,TRBV18,TGTGCCAGCTCACTGGACAGATACTCCTACGAGCAGTACTTC,CASSLDRYSYEQYF
TRBJ1-1,TRBD1,.,TRBV5-4,TGTGCCAGCAGCCCCCGGACAGGGGAGGCTTTCTTT,CASSPRTGEAFF
TRBJ2-7,TRBD1,.,TRBV5-1,TGCGCCAGCAGCACAGGGGGCGCAGGAAGTGAGCAGTACTTC,CASSTGGAGSEQYF
TRBJ2-7,.,.,TRBV7-8,TGTGCCAGCAGGCTCCCGGGGGAAGTAGAGTTC,CASRLPGEVEF
TRBJ1-1,TRBD1,.,TRBV6-1,TGTGCCAGCACCATAGGGACAGGCGACACTGAAGCTTTCTTT,CASTIGTGDTEAFF
TRBJ2-3,TRBD1,.,TRBV2,TGTGCCAGCAGGCCACAGGGGGCGCCGGGAGATACGCAGTATTTT,CASRPQGAPGDTQYF
TRBJ1-5,.,.,TRBV28,TGTGCCAGCAGTTTCCACTATTATAGCAATCAGCCCCAGCATTTT,CASSFHYYSNQPQHF
TRBJ1-4,TRBD1,.,TRBV7-8,TGTGCCAGCAGCTTAGGGGGGGCTTACCGGGACAGGGAGTTAGGATATGGTGAAAAACTGTTTTTT,CASSLGGAYRDRELGYGEKLFF
TRBJ2-2,TRBD2,.,TRBV9,TGTGCCAGCAGCCCAAGAGCGGGGGAGTACACCGGGGAGCTGTTTTTT,CASSPRAGEYTGELFF
TRBJ1-2,.,.,TRBV28,TGTGCCAGCAGTTTATTAGACAGTTCTAACTATGGCTACACCTTC,CASSLLDSSNYGYTF
TRBJ1-5,.,.,TRBV6-1,TGTGCCAGCAGTGAAGGCGGCCCGGCCCAGCATTTT,CASSEGGPAQHF
TRBJ1-1,.,.,TRBV7-9,TGTGCCAGCAGCTTACCAGGAGGAGACACTGAAGCTTTCTTT,CASSLPGGDTEAFF
TRBJ2-3,TRBD2,.,TRBV7-3,TGTGCCAGCAGCCTTACCGGGGGGGGCACAGATACGCAGTATTTT,CASSLTGGGTDTQYF
TRBJ1-2,.,.,TRBV2,TGTGCCAGCAGTGAGGGTGGGCAGAGCCTTAGTGGCTACACCTTC,CASSEGGQSLSGYTF
TRBJ2-7,.,.,TRBV7-3,TGTGCCAGCAGCTTGGGGGCGATGCTAATTAGGACCTACGAGCAGTACTTC,CASSLGAMLIRTYEQYF
TRBJ2-7,TRBD1,.,TRBV5-1,TGCGCCAGCAAGGGACAGGGAGCTTCCTACGAGCAGTACTTC,CASKGQGASYEQYF
TRBJ1-2,TRBD1,.,TRBV9,TGTGCCAGCAGCCCCCGCGGGGACAGGTCCGTCTATGGCTACACCTTC,CASSPRGDRSVYGYTF
TRBJ1-2,.,.,TRBV1,TGCACCAGCAGCCCGACGACAGGGAACTATGGCTACACCTTC,CTSSPTTGNYGYTF
TRBJ2-3,.,.,TRBV6-1,TGTGCCAGCAGCCCGACTAGGGTGGGAACAGATACGCAGTATTTT,CASSPTRVGTDTQYF
TRBJ2-4,.,.,TRBV18,TGTGCCAGCTCACCCTCAGGGCTACTAGCCAAAAACATTCAGTACTTC,CASSPSGLLAKNIQYF
TRBJ2-7,TRBD1,.,TRBV9,TGTGCCAGCAGCGTTGACAGGGGCTCCTACGAGCAGTACTTC,CASSVDRGSYEQYF
TRBJ1-1,.,.,TRBV25-1,TGTGCCAGCAGTGAATTTGCCGGAGTACGGGCTTTCTTT,CASSEFAGVRAFF
TRBJ2-7,.,.,TRBV29-1,TGCAGCGTTGGCGGGGTGGGGATCTTCTCCTACGAGCAGTACTTC,CSVGGVGIFSYEQYF
TRBJ2-3,.,once,TRBV6-4,TGTGCCAGCAGTGACTCGGGTGGTAGCCCTGGAGATACGCAGTATTTT,CASSDSGGSPGDTQYF
TRBJ1-1,TRBD1,.,TRBV6-5,TGTGCCAGCAGCCCGACAGGGGGCGTGAACACTGAAGCTTTCTTT,CASSPTGGVNTEAFF
TRBJ1-1,.,.,TRBV13,TGTGCCAGCAGCAACGAGAGGGAAGCTTTCTTT,CASSNEREAFF
TRBJ1-2,TRBD1,.,TRBV18,TGTGCCAGCTCACCCCAGGTTAGAGGGGGCGCTGATGGCTACACCTTC,CASSPQVRGGADGYTF
TRBJ1-5,TRBD1,.,TRBV6-1,TGTGCCACCCTGGACAGGGGGAGCAATCAGCCCCAGCATTTT,CATLDRGSNQPQHF
TRBJ1-6,TRBD1,.,TRBV5-1,TGCGCCAGCAGCTCTACCGACAGGGTCGGTTCACCCCTCCACTTT,CASSSTDRVGSPLHF
TRBJ2-3,.,.,TRBV6-5,TGTGCCAGCAGTTACTCATACAGTAGCACAGATACGCAGTATTTT,CASSYSYSSTDTQYF
TRBJ1-2,TRBD1,.,TRBV6-1,TGTGCCAGCAGTGTACAGGGGGGGCAATATGGCTACACCTTC,CASSVQGGQYGYTF
TRBJ1-5,TRBD1,.,TRBV28,TGTGCCAGCAGTTTACGACAGGGAGGCAATCAGCCCCAGCATTTT,CASSLRQGGNQPQHF
TRBJ1-5,.,.,TRBV2,TGTGCCAGCAGTGAGCGGTCGATTGGAAAGCAGCCCCAGCATTTT,CASSERSIGKQPQHF
TRBJ1-1,TRBD1,.,TRBV2,TGTGCCAGCAGTTGGGACAGGGTTAAGGACACTGAAGCTTTCTTT,CASSWDRVKDTEAFF
TRBJ2-2,TRBD1,few,TRBV27,TGTGCCAGCACTTATGGGACAGAGACCGGGGAGCTGTTTTTT,CASTYGTETGELFF
TRBJ1-4,TRBD1,.,TRBV6-1,TGTGCCACCGCTCAGGGGGGAATCGGAAAACTGTTTTTT,CATAQGGIGKLFF
TRBJ2-3,.,.,TRBV19,TGTGCCAGTACAATGGCGGGGCGCACAGATACGCAGTATTTT,CASTMAGRTDTQYF
TRBJ2-7,.,.,TRBV5-1,TGCGCCAGCAGCTTGGGGGCCAGGGTCTACGAGCAGTACTTC,CASSLGARVYEQYF
TRBJ2-7,.,.,TRBV10-3,TGTGCCATCAGCAAAGGACAGTACGAGCAGTACTTC,CAISKGQYEQYF